This TCR beta chain was recovered during a study of beta chain features in type 1 diabetes. Study findings and constraints: High TCR expression in some cells could lead to their over-representation in cDNA sequencing.

J gave up 6 bases and V 4 bases, and 5 bases lay outside the gene matches. The CDR3 loop spans 13 amino acids. Germline CDR1 reads SQVTM; CDR2 reads ANQGSEA. This clone has only a few counts. The antigen is unknown. Of the isolated RNA, all was reverse transcribed, and so the sequenced material was expressed TCRB transcripts. Deep immunoSEQ sequencing covered naive, central memory and regulatory T cell samples. Repertoires were generated with immunoSEQ multiplex PCR, while TCRdb's copy carries only in-frame clones and drops some. There are fewer than 350,000 clones in the sample; under 8.5% occur only once, and approximately 0.99% lies in the top ten.

The sequencing sample was made of central memory CD4+ T cells from blood. The rearrangement links TRBV29-1 to TRBJ1-2, with 10 bases lining up with TRBD1. This clonotype originated in a woman between 18 and 30 years old in good health. The CDR3, as DNA: TGCAGCGTTGGAGACAGGGGGCTCGATGGCTACACCTTC. Protein product: CSVGDRGLDGYTF.